This T cell receptor beta chain was sequenced during a study of T cell therapy after organ transplantation. Overall study: Responders numbered eight and nonresponders two among some ten patients.

Regarding this clone: Antigen specificity is unknown.

This CDR3 has 15 residues. Trimming left V 9 bases short and J 0 bases short, with 15 bases between. Clones were read by immunoSEQ multiplex PCR, and TCRdb kept only the in-frame ones, dropping some. The sample lists about 2,300 clones; 70% were seen once. The chain links TRBV23-1 to TRBJ1-3; a weak D match, TRBD1 (6 bases). TRBV23-1 is identified as an open reading frame with a role that is uncertain. The source is a human patient who had received a solid organ transplant and had CMV disease. The sample was CD8+ T cells from blood, taken before autologous CMV-specific T cell therapy. The CDR3 DNA is TGCGCCAGAAAAACAGGGTGCGGCTCTGGAAACACCATATATTTT. It is translated as CARKTGCGSGNTIYF.